This paragraph reports one TCR beta chain. As yet, its antigen is unknown. J gave up 4 bases and V 0 bases, and 5 bases lay outside the gene matches. The CDR3 sequence is 16 residues long. Germline loops: CDR1 MGHRA, CDR2 YSYEKL. These data originate in a study of T cells in localized non-small cell lung cancer. Using immunoSEQ multiplex PCR, the repertoire was profiled, and TCRdb retains in-frame clones only, with some absent. The sample yields approximately 31,000 clones, approximately 84% seen once. Study results and caveats: Adjacent uninvolved lung tissue had the highest T cell clonality, exceeding tumor. In adjacent lung appeared a median around 57 of the top 100 tumor clones.

Source: peripheral blood, taken before any cancer treatment. The chain combines TRBV4-1 with TRBJ2-1; 8 bases align to TRBD2. The sequence was collected from a male donor at least 60 years old with stage III lung adenocarcinoma. The CDR3 DNA follows: TGCGCCAGCAGCCAAGACAGGAGCGGGGGTTACAATGAGCAGTTCTTC. It codes for CASSQDRSGGYNEQFF.